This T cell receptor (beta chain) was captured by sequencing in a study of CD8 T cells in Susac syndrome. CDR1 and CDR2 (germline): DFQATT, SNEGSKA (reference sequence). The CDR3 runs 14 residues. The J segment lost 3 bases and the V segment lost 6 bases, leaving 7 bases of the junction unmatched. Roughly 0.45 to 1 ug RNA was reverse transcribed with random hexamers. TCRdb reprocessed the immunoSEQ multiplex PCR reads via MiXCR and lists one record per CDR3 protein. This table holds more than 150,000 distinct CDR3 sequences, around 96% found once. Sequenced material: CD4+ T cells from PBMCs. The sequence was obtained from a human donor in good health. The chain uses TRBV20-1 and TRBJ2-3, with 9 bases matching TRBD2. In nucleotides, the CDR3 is TGCAGTGCGCGGAGCGGGGGGATTACAGATACGCAGTATTTT. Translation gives CSARSGGITDTQYF.